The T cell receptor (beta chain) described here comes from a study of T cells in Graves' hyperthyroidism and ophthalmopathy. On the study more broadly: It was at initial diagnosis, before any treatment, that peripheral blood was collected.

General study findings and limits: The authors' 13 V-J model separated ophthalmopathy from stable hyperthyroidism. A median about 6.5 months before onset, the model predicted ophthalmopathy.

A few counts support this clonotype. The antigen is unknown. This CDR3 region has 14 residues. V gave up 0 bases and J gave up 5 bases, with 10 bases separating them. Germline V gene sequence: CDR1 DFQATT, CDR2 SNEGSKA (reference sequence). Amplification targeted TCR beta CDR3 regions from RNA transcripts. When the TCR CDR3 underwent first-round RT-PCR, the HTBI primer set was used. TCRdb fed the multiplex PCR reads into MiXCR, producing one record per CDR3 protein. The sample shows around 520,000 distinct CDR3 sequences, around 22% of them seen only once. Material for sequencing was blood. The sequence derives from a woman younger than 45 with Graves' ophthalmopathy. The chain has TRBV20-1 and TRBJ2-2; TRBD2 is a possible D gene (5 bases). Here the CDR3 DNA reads TGCAGTGCTAGAGATTGGGAGTCGACCGGGGAGCTGTTTTTT. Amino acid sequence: CSARDWESTGELFF.